These 24 T cell receptor beta chains share one sample of origin, sequenced in a study of blood T cell repertoires in COVID-19. This table comes from immunoSEQ multiplex PCR, and its TCRdb copy is limited to in-frame clones, with some not included. The profile shows over 35,000 clones, more than 75% of them singletons. The sequenced sample was peripheral blood. The receptors derive from a man between 35 and 55 years old with COVID-19, enrolled during active disease.

V is TRBV12-3 or TRBV12-4 and J is TRBJ1-5; the D is unclear. This CDR3 spans 13 amino acids. The V end was cut by 3 bases, the J end by 5 bases, with 8 bases between. Here the CDR3 reads CASSFGGDQPQHF. The CDR3 region has the DNA TGTGCCAGCAGTTTCGGAGGAGATCAGCCCCAGCATTTT.

The CDR3 loop reads CAISVKGDTEAFF. The CDR3 DNA sequence: TGTGCCATCAGTGTCAAGGGGGACACTGAAGCTTTCTTT. J is TRBJ1-1 and V is TRBV10-3; tentative D call: TRBD1 (6 bases). The CDR3 is made up of 13 amino acids. Germline V lookup: CDR1 ENHRY, CDR2 SYGVKD. V lost 4 bases and J 3 bases, leaving 9 bases between the germline ends.

The rearrangement joins TRBV4-1 to TRBJ1-3; 8 nucleotides align to TRBD1. V lost 0 bases, J lost 0 bases, and 7 bases stayed unmatched. This CDR3 region has 18 residues. The germline CDR1 and CDR2 sequences are MGHRA and YSYEKL. In nucleotides, the CDR3 is TGCGCCAGCAGCCAAGAGTTGGACAGGGCGGACTCTGGAAACACCATATATTTT. Translating it yields CASSQELDRADSGNTIYF.

The rearrangement joins TRBV18 to TRBJ2-3; a possible D gene is TRBD1 (6 bases). This CDR3 contains 15 residues. V was trimmed by 7 bases and J by 0 bases, leaving 14 bases between them. Germline CDR1 and CDR2: KGHSH and LQKENI. The DNA of the CDR3 is TGTGCCAGCTTCCCAGGGGATATCAGCACAGATACGCAGTATTTT. Translated: CASFPGDISTDTQYF. The full variable domain, with the rest looked up from reference TRBV18 and TRBJ2-3, is NAGVMQNPRHLVRRRGQEARLRCSPMKGHSHVYWYRQLPEEGLKFMVYLQKENIIDESGMPKERFSAEFPKEGPSILRIQQVVRGDSAAYFCASFPGDISTDTQYFGPGTRLTVL.

The rearrangement joins TRBV30 to TRBJ2-7, with 7 positions matching TRBD2. Germline V CDR1 and CDR2: GTSNPN, SVGIG (reference sequence). V shed 3 bases, J shed 4 bases, and the junction held 6 bases outside the gene matches. This CDR3 has 13 amino acids. CDR3 residues: CAWSGGGGYEQYF. The CDR3 bases are TGTGCCTGGAGCGGTGGGGGGGGATACGAGCAGTACTTC.

This clone was counted only a few times. The chain recombines TRBV11-3 with TRBJ2-3, with 7 bases matching TRBD1. The junction had 8 bases not matched to a gene; V was cut back by 4 bases and J by 4 bases. This CDR3 comprises 15 residues. Looked up from germline, CDR1 is SGHNT and CDR2 is YENEEA. The CDR3 sequence is CASSYDRDVPDTQYF. The CDR3 region has the DNA TGTGCCAGCAGCTACGACAGGGATGTGCCAGATACGCAGTATTTT.

The CDR3 bases are TGTGCCAGCAGTGGGCTAGCGGGTGTCAATGAGCAGTTCTTC. Translating gives CASSGLAGVNEQFF. The V call is TRBV2, the J call TRBJ2-1; 8 nucleotides agree with TRBD2. This CDR3 is 14 amino acids long. Germline values: CDR1 SNHLY, CDR2 FYNNEI. With V trimmed by 4 bases and J by 6 bases, 5 bases remained unmatched.

This clone was counted once. This chain uses TRBV7-9 with TRBJ1-1, with 8 bases matching TRBD1. CDR1 and CDR2 (germline): SEHNR, FQNEAQ (reference sequence). There are 15 residues in the CDR3. J gave up 2 bases and V 5 bases, and 7 bases lay outside the gene matches. The CDR3 spells CASSPWTGINTEAFF. The CDR3, as DNA: TGTGCCAGCAGCCCCTGGACAGGGATAAACACTGAAGCTTTCTTT.

This clone was seen only once. The chain is built from TRBV2 and TRBJ1-1; no reliable D call. The CDR3 extends over 14 amino acids. The ends were cut back, 7 bases at V and 3 bases at J, with 15 bases in the middle. Germline V CDR1 and CDR2: SNHLY, FYNNEI. CDR3 DNA: TGTGCCAGCATCCGGGTGATCAAGGACACTGAAGCTTTCTTT. Translation: CASIRVIKDTEAFF.

For this clone: Other DNA sequences in this specimen translate into the identical CDR3. This rearrangement joins TRBV6-1 to TRBJ1-3; D is possibly TRBD1 (6 bases). Per germline, CDR1 MNHNS and CDR2 SASEGT. The CDR3 spans 16 residues. The V end lost 3 bases, the J end lost 0 bases, and 12 bases lay between the germline ends. CDR3 DNA: TGTGCCAGCAGTGAGTACAGGGATAGCTCTGGAAACACCATATATTTT. Translation: CASSEYRDSSGNTIYF.

The gene calls are TRBV5-1 and TRBJ2-2; maybe TRBD2 (6 bases). This CDR3 has 17 residues. The germline V and J ends were trimmed by 4 bases and 1 base, with 17 bases remaining between them. The V gene's germline CDR1 is SGHRS and CDR2 YFSETQ. CDR3 bases: TGCGCCAGCAGCCCTGGCGCGGGAAGGGAGAACACCGGGGAGCTGTTTTTT. Residues: CASSPGAGRENTGELFF. The variable domain in full, with the rest retrieved from reference TRBV5-1 and TRBJ2-2, is KAGVTQTPRYLIKTRGQQVTLSCSPISGHRSVSWYQQTPGQGLQFLFEYFSETQRNKGNFPGRFSGRQFSNSRSEMNVSTLELGDSALYLCASSPGAGRENTGELFFGEGSRLTVL.

The rearrangement uses TRBV7-3 and TRBJ2-5, with D possibly matching TRBD1 (6 bases). From germline, CDR1 is SGHTA and CDR2 FQGTGA. CDR3 size: 14 residues. Trimming shortened V by 5 bases and J by 1 base, and 11 bases separated the two germline ends. Here the CDR3 reads CASSQGRGQETQYF. The CDR3 DNA follows: TGTGCCAGCAGCCAGGGCAGGGGCCAAGAGACCCAGTACTTC.

The chain has TRBV4-2 and TRBJ1-6; 7 bases map to TRBD1. Per germline, CDR1 LGHNA and CDR2 YNFKEQ. V dropped 0 bases and J dropped 10; count of bases not matched to a gene: 6. The CDR3 covers 15 residues. Written as DNA, the CDR3 is TGTGCCAGCAGCCAAGAGGACAGGCTTTACTCACCCCTCCACTTT. Amino acid sequence: CASSQEDRLYSPLHF.

The gene calls are TRBV4-1 and TRBJ2-1, with TRBD1 matching over 9 bases. The J segment lost 1 base and the V segment lost 0 bases, leaving 7 bases of the junction unmatched. Germline V gene sequence: CDR1 MGHRA, CDR2 YSYEKL. The CDR3 has 18 residues. The CDR3: CASSQDPYGQGSYNEQFF. The CDR3 DNA sequence: TGCGCCAGCAGCCAAGATCCCTACGGACAGGGGTCCTACAATGAGCAGTTCTTC.

The chain uses TRBV6-7 and TRBJ2-7, with TRBD1 identical over 10 bases. TRBV6-7 is an ORF for which the function is uncertain. J gave up 3 bases and V 0 bases, and 5 bases lay outside the gene matches. The CDR3 length is 16 residues. Here the CDR3 reads CASSYSRRDRGYEQYF. The CDR3 coding sequence is TGTGCCAGCAGTTACTCGAGGCGGGACAGGGGCTACGAGCAGTACTTC.

The chain couples TRBV25-1 to TRBJ1-1; TRBD1 is a possible D gene (6 bases). Germline lookup yields CDR1 MGHDK and CDR2 SYGVNS. The CDR3 contains 15 residues. Between the trimmed V and J ends, which lost 8 bases and 4 bases, there was a span of 20 bases. This chain's CDR3 is CASALDRPSGTEAFF. CDR3 bases: TGTGCCAGCGCCCTCGACAGGCCCTCTGGCACTGAAGCTTTCTTT.

This chain joins TRBV29-1 and TRBJ1-5; no clear D. From germline, CDR1 is SQVTM and CDR2 ANQGSEA. Trimming took off 6 bases at V and 3 bases at J, with 12 bases between the two ends. This CDR3 spans 13 amino acids. CDR3 nucleotides: TGCAGCGTCGCCGACGGGTTCAATCAGCCCCAGCATTTT. It encodes CSVADGFNQPQHF.

The chain recombines TRBV6-2 or TRBV6-3 with TRBJ1-2; 8 positions match TRBD1. The germline gives CDR1 MNHEY, CDR2 SVGEGT. This CDR3 has 13 amino acids. With V trimmed by 4 bases and J by 2 bases, 0 bases remained unmatched. CDR3 residues: CASSWTGNYGYTF. In DNA form, the CDR3 reads TGTGCCAGCAGTTGGACAGGGAACTATGGCTACACCTTC.

The chain couples TRBV5-6 to TRBJ2-2; the match to TRBD1 covers 9 bases. The CDR3 totals 15 residues. Per germline, CDR1 SGHDT and CDR2 YYEEEE. Losses at the gene ends were 2 bases for V and 2 bases for J; bases not matched to a gene: 1. DNA of the CDR3: TGTGCCAGCAGCTTCACAGGGGGCAACACCGGGGAGCTGTTTTTT. Translation: CASSFTGGNTGELFF.

The gene calls are TRBV12-3 or TRBV12-4 and TRBJ1-1, with unresolved D. V was trimmed by 4 bases and J by 0 bases, leaving 6 bases between them. The length of the CDR3 is 13 residues. The CDR3 region is CASSSRVNTEAFF. In DNA, the CDR3 is TGTGCCAGCAGTTCACGGGTGAACACTGAAGCTTTCTTT.

The chain couples TRBV29-1 to TRBJ1-1; 8 bases align to TRBD1. Germline CDR1 is SQVTM and CDR2 is ANQGSEA. Trimming removed 7 bases from V and 4 bases from J; junction bases left unmatched: 11. The CDR3 extends over 14 amino acids. The CDR3 nucleotides read TGCAGCGCTTCACCGGGGACAGGCTCCACTGAAGCTTTCTTT. This codes for CSASPGTGSTEAFF.

The chain recombines TRBV6-5 with TRBJ2-7, with a possible D match to TRBD2 (6 bases). Trimming removed 6 bases from V and 4 bases from J, with 16 bases in between. Looked up from germline, CDR1 is MNHEY and CDR2 is SVGAGI. This CDR3 contains 14 residues. The CDR3 region has the DNA TGTGCCAGCAGCGAGACTAGTAAGTCTTACGAGCAGTACTTC. It is translated as CASSETSKSYEQYF.

The chain is built from TRBV5-1 and TRBJ2-2, with D maybe TRBD1 (5 bases). Germline V CDR1 and CDR2: SGHRS, YFSETQ. V lost 4 bases and J 6 bases, leaving 13 bases between the germline ends. This CDR3 is 14 amino acids long. Here the CDR3 reads CASSETVLAGELFF. In DNA, the CDR3 is TGCGCCAGCAGCGAGACAGTTCTCGCCGGGGAGCTGTTTTTT.

This chain joins TRBV12-3 or TRBV12-4 and TRBJ2-7; D not certain. The ends were cut back, 5 bases at V and 3 bases at J, with 11 bases in the middle. This CDR3 has 13 residues. The CDR3 DNA reads as TGTGCCAGCAGTGATGGAGTGGGCTACGAGCAGTACTTC. Protein: CASSDGVGYEQYF.